Listed below are T cell receptor beta chains from one sample, sequenced in a study of CD8 T cells in Susac syndrome. MiXCR, applied by TCRdb to the immunoSEQ multiplex PCR reads, yields one record per CDR3 protein. The sample comprises about 190,000 distinct CDR3 sequences, 95% of which are singletons, and approximately 0.16% rests with the top ten. Sequencing input: CD8+ T cells from PBMCs. The receptor set was obtained from a human donor with Susac syndrome. CDR3s include the opening cysteine and the closing phenylalanine or tryptophan. The order of the fields is CDR3 DNA, CDR3 protein, clone size, J gene, D gene, V gene. D genes are given only for firm matches. Part of the rows lack a size; the others show once, few, many or a class for expanded clones.

DNA: TGTGCCAGCAGCTTAAAAGCGGACACTGAAGCTTTCTTT
CDR3: CASSLKADTEAFF
size: NA
J: TRBJ1-1
D: NA
V: TRBV7-2

DNA: TGTGCCAGCAGCCAAGTACGCGGGGCATGGGATGAGCAGTTCTTC
CDR3: CASSQVRGAWDEQFF
size: once
J: TRBJ2-1
D: NA
V: TRBV14

DNA: TGCGCCAGCAGCTTGACCGGGACAGGGGAATCCTATGGCTACACCTTC
CDR3: CASSLTGTGESYGYTF
size: NA
J: TRBJ1-2
D: TRBD1
V: TRBV5-1

DNA: TGCAGCGTTGTCACGGGTAACGGGGAGCTGTTTTTT
CDR3: CSVVTGNGELFF
size: NA
J: TRBJ2-2
D: NA
V: TRBV29-1

DNA: TGTGCCAGTAGTTACAGGGGTGAAGCTTTCTTT
CDR3: CASSYRGEAFF
size: NA
J: TRBJ1-1
D: TRBD1
V: TRBV19

DNA: TGCAGTGCTAGGGGCCCTAGCGGTCCTAAGCAGTTCTTC
CDR3: CSARGPSGPKQFF
size: NA
J: TRBJ2-1
D: TRBD2
V: TRBV20-1

DNA: TGTGCCAGCACTTTTGGGAATCAGCCCCAGCATTTT
CDR3: CASTFGNQPQHF
size: NA
J: TRBJ1-5
D: NA
V: TRBV6-1

DNA: TGTGCCAGCAGTCATCTTAAGGAAGGGATGGATACGCAGTATTTT
CDR3: CASSHLKEGMDTQYF
size: NA
J: TRBJ2-3
D: NA
V: TRBV11-2

DNA: TGTGCCAGCAGCGTAGTTAGCGGGAGTAGGGGTGAGCAGTTCTTC
CDR3: CASSVVSGSRGEQFF
size: NA
J: TRBJ2-1
D: TRBD2
V: TRBV9

DNA: TGTGCCAGCAGTTTATTTAGCGGGAGGGCCGGCGAGCAGTACTTC
CDR3: CASSLFSGRAGEQYF
size: NA
J: TRBJ2-7
D: TRBD2
V: TRBV27

DNA: TGTGCCAGCAGCTTACAGTGGCGGGAGGTTCGCGCAGATACGCAGTATTTT
CDR3: CASSLQWREVRADTQYF
size: NA
J: TRBJ2-3
D: TRBD2
V: TRBV7-8

DNA: TGCAGCGTTGAGTCACCGGGGGATTACGAGCAGTACTTC
CDR3: CSVESPGDYEQYF
size: NA
J: TRBJ2-7
D: NA
V: TRBV29-1

DNA: TGTGCCTGGAGTGGGACGGGGGGCTATGGCTACACCTTC
CDR3: CAWSGTGGYGYTF
size: NA
J: TRBJ1-2
D: NA
V: TRBV30

DNA: TGTGCCACCAGTGATTTGGACAGGGAAGGTAACTATGGCTACACCTTC
CDR3: CATSDLDREGNYGYTF
size: NA
J: TRBJ1-2
D: TRBD1
V: TRBV24-1

DNA: TGTGCCTGGGGAGCTCGGGCCTATAATTCACCCCTCCACTTT
CDR3: CAWGARAYNSPLHF
size: NA
J: TRBJ1-6
D: NA
V: TRBV30

DNA: TGCGCCAGCAGCTTGAGTTGGGGACTAGCCGAGAATGAGCAGTTCTTC
CDR3: CASSLSWGLAENEQFF
size: NA
J: TRBJ2-1
D: TRBD2
V: TRBV5-1

DNA: TGCGCCAGCAGCTTATCTAGGGCAAGCGATGAGCAGTTCTTC
CDR3: CASSLSRASDEQFF
size: NA
J: TRBJ2-1
D: NA
V: TRBV5-1

DNA: TGTGCCAGCAGCGTATCCGGCGGGGGTTGGGTAGATACGCAGTATTTT
CDR3: CASSVSGGGWVDTQYF
size: NA
J: TRBJ2-3
D: TRBD2
V: TRBV9

DNA: TGCGCCAGCAGCCCCCACGCGGAATCCTACGAGCAGTACTTC
CDR3: CASSPHAESYEQYF
size: NA
J: TRBJ2-7
D: NA
V: TRBV4-1

DNA: TGCGCCAGCAGCCATCCGAAGGAGCGATCGGGAGAGACCCAGTACTTC
CDR3: CASSHPKERSGETQYF
size: NA
J: TRBJ2-5
D: NA
V: TRBV4-1

DNA: TGTGCCACCAGTGATTCCCCGGGAGGGGGCTGGGATGAGCAGTTCTTC
CDR3: CATSDSPGGGWDEQFF
size: once
J: TRBJ2-1
D: NA
V: TRBV24-1

DNA: TGTGCCAGCAGCCCCCGGGACAGGGTCACAGATACGCAGTATTTT
CDR3: CASSPRDRVTDTQYF
size: few
J: TRBJ2-3
D: TRBD1
V: TRBV13

DNA: TGTGCCAGCAGCCAGACCTGGGGGGACACTGAAGCTTTCTTT
CDR3: CASSQTWGDTEAFF
size: NA
J: TRBJ1-1
D: NA
V: TRBV14

DNA: TGTGCCAGCAGTTTAGTCTCATTGCCCGGCGGGGATTTCTATGGCTACACCTTC
CDR3: CASSLVSLPGGDFYGYTF
size: NA
J: TRBJ1-2
D: NA
V: TRBV28

DNA: TGCAGTGCACGACTCGGGTCGGGGGCTTACGAGCAGTACTTC
CDR3: CSARLGSGAYEQYF
size: NA
J: TRBJ2-7
D: NA
V: TRBV20-1

DNA: TGTGCCTGGAGTGGTGGATACCCTGGGCAGTACTTC
CDR3: CAWSGGYPGQYF
size: NA
J: TRBJ2-7
D: NA
V: TRBV30

DNA: TGCAGTGTCCCCCCCACGGGGGTTACAGATACGCAGTATTTT
CDR3: CSVPPTGVTDTQYF
size: NA
J: TRBJ2-3
D: NA
V: TRBV20-1

DNA: TGTGCCAGCAGCGTAGCACCGGAGGACTACACCTTC
CDR3: CASSVAPEDYTF
size: NA
J: TRBJ1-2
D: NA
V: TRBV9

DNA: TGCAGTGCTAGTCTTCTGGGATTCAATCAGCCCCAGCATTTT
CDR3: CSASLLGFNQPQHF
size: NA
J: TRBJ1-5
D: NA
V: TRBV20-1

DNA: TGTGCCAGCAGTCCCCCGGGGGGAGATACGCAGTATTTT
CDR3: CASSPPGGDTQYF
size: NA
J: TRBJ2-3
D: TRBD2
V: TRBV28

DNA: TGTGCCAGCACCCGCGCGGAGAACACCGGGGAGCTGTTTTTT
CDR3: CASTRAENTGELFF
size: NA
J: TRBJ2-2
D: NA
V: TRBV12-3/TRBV12-4

DNA: TGTGCCAGCAGTTACTCAGGGGTTGACACTGAAGCTTTCTTT
CDR3: CASSYSGVDTEAFF
size: NA
J: TRBJ1-1
D: NA
V: TRBV6-5

DNA: TGTGCCAGCAGTGCGGGACAGAGAAATCAGCCCCAGCATTTT
CDR3: CASSAGQRNQPQHF
size: NA
J: TRBJ1-5
D: TRBD1
V: TRBV27

DNA: TGTGCCAGCAGCTTAGGGGACAGGGATTTTTCCTACGAGCAGTACTTC
CDR3: CASSLGDRDFSYEQYF
size: NA
J: TRBJ2-7
D: TRBD1
V: TRBV13

DNA: TGTGCCAGCAGCTTAGGGGACAGAGTCACTGAAGCTTTCTTT
CDR3: CASSLGDRVTEAFF
size: NA
J: TRBJ1-1
D: TRBD1
V: TRBV7-8